The T cell receptor beta chain under discussion was sequenced for a study of cytomegalovirus exposure and HLA in healthy donors. Germline V gene sequence: CDR1 KGHSH, CDR2 LQKENI. The ends lost 6 bases at V and 5 bases at J; junction bases unmatched: 9. This CDR3 region has 14 residues. This clone was seen a handful of times. Its matching antigen is unknown. The PCR employed 60 Vbeta primers together with 13 Jbeta primers. Sequenced by immunoSEQ multiplex PCR; TCRdb stores in-frame clones only, minus some. The data show approximately 160,000 clones, approximately 71% seen once. Study-level findings and limits: Later, an analysis showed that TCR beta chains associated with HLA were more clonally expanded than others that were equally common. The majority of TCR sequences were rare, yet some public TCRs appeared in many donors. Accounts indicate the classifier identified cytomegalovirus status with strong specificity and sensitivity. Within an earlier analysis, most TCR beta V segments proved productive either about 87% or about 30% of the time.

The specimen sequenced was PBMCs. This receptor was obtained from a male donor in good health and CMV-seronegative. This chain links TRBV18 with TRBJ2-7; 8 bases are shared with TRBD1. The chain's CDR3 is CASSLRTGINEQYF. The CDR3 DNA reads TGTGCCAGCTCGCTCAGGACAGGGATCAACGAGCAGTACTTC.